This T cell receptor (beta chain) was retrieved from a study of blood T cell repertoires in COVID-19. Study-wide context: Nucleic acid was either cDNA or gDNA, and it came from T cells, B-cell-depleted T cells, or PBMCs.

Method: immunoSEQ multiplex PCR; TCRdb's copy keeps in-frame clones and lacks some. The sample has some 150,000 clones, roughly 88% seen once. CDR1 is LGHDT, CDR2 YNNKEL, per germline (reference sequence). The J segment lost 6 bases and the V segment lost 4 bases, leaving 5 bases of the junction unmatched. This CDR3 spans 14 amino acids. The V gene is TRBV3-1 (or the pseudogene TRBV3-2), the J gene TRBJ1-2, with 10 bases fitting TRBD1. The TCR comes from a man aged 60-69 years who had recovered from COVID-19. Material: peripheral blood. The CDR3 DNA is TGTGCCAGCAGCCCCGGGACAGGGGCGGATGGCTACACCTTC. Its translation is CASSPGTGADGYTF.